The 22 T cell receptor beta chains given below trace back to one sample, sequenced in a study of tissue T cells after allogeneic stem cell transplantation. The repertoire was sequenced with immunoSEQ multiplex PCR; TCRdb's copy has only in-frame clones and lacks some. The profile shows about 9,000 clones, under 40% of them singletons. Time point reported: mouse harvest day 14 after allogeneic transplant. Tail vein injection delivered 10^7 T-cell-depleted bone marrow cells and 10^6 splenic CD5+ T cells. Sequencing was performed on skin. The receptors come from a female BALB/c mouse given C57BL/6 T cells with graft-versus-host disease after an allogeneic hematopoietic cell transplant.

Details on this clone: Germline and genes here are mouse. With the read ending 1 residue before the CDR3 end, the germline J gene is used to fill in that end. Other DNA variants within this sample encode the same CDR3. The chain is built from TRBV26 and TRBJ2-3; 11 bases match TRBD1. CDR3 size: 16 residues. The ends lost 2 bases at V and 0 bases at J; junction bases unmatched: 1. Germline CDR1 reads KGHPV; CDR2 reads FQNQEV (reference sequence). The part of the CDR3 DNA that was read is TGTGCCAGCAGTCTGGGGACAGGGGGTAGTGCAGAAACGCTGTAT. This sequence encodes CASSLGTGGSAETLY. The full CDR3 protein reads CASSLGTGGSAETLYF.

About this clone: Gene labels here are mouse ones. Read sequence stops 1 residue before the CDR3 end, and the germline J gene provides the missing end. The V and J genes are TRBV3 and TRBJ1-2; no clear D. Germline assignment: CDR1 SNHLY and CDR2 FYNGKV (reference sequence). V was shortened by 0 bases and J by 0 bases, with 5 bases between the two germline ends. The CDR3 spans 14 residues. The CDR3 DNA, read in part, is TGTGCCAGCAGCTTAGCACATTCAAACTCCGACTACACC. This translates into CASSLAHSNSDYT. From start to end, the CDR3 is CASSLAHSNSDYTF.

A word on this clone: Gene names follow the mouse nomenclature. Partial CDR3 DNA: TGCTCCAGCAGTCTCCAGGGGGCCACTGAGCAGTTC. Residues: CSSSLQGATEQF. The full CDR3 is CSSSLQGATEQFF. This chain connects TRBV23 to TRBJ2-1; the table's D call, TRBD1, was not checked against the DNA. With the read ending 1 residue before the CDR3 end, the germline J gene is used to fill in that end. The CDR3 is 13 residues long. Germline values: CDR1 KGHTA, CDR2 FQNQQP. The variable domain in full, completed from reference TRBV23 and TRBJ2-1, reads DAAVTQKPRYLIKMKGQEAEMKCIPEKGHTAVFWYQQKQSKELKFLIYFQNQQPLDQIDMVKERFSAVCPSSSLCSLGIRTCEAEDSALYLCSSSLQGATEQFFGPGTRLTVL.

Worth noting for this clone: Gene names denote mouse genes. The CDR3 extends 1 residue past the end of the read, so its final part is completed from the germline J gene. The chain employs TRBV12-2 and TRBJ2-7; TRBD2 aligns across 13 bases. Germline CDR1 reads SGHLS; CDR2 reads HYDKME. The V and J ends lost 0 bases and 4 bases, in that order; junction bases with no gene match: 2. This CDR3 is built from 15 residues. This CDR3 is CASSLGTGGGYEQYF. The DNA read from the CDR3 is TGTGCCAGCTCTCTCGGGACTGGGGGGGGTTATGAACAGTAC.

A note on this clone: The germline and genes are mouse ones. The CDR3 end falls 1 residue outside the read, so it is completed with the germline J gene. The V and J genes are TRBV12-1 and TRBJ2-1, with 7 bases lining up with TRBD2. This CDR3 has 13 residues. The V segment lost 2 bases and the J segment 4 bases; nucleotides outside the gene matches: 1. Germline loops: CDR1 SGHSN, CDR2 HYEKVE. The sequenced CDR3 bases are TGTGCCAGCTCTCCTGGGGGTTATGCTGAGCAGTTC. Its translation: CASSPGGYAEQF. The entire CDR3 protein is CASSPGGYAEQFF.

A word on this clone: Mouse gene names and germline throughout. The covered CDR3 bases are TGTGCCAGCAGTCTCGACATTTATGCTGAGCAGTTC. It encodes CASSLDIYAEQF. The CDR3 as a whole reads CASSLDIYAEQFF. The J gene is TRBJ2-1, the V gene TRBV26, with D hard to call. The read terminates 1 residue ahead of where the CDR3 ends, so the germline J gene completes it. This CDR3 has 13 amino acids. Trimming took 3 bases from V and 4 from J, leaving 7 bases between them. In germline, CDR1 is KGHPV, CDR2 FQNQEV (reference sequence).

A word on this clone: Genes here carry mouse names. The read gets to within 1 residue of the CDR3 end, and the germline J gene fills in the rest. The chain recombines TRBV31 with TRBJ1-3, with TRBD1 matching over 8 bases. The CDR3 extends over 15 amino acids. Germline CDR1 is GKSSPN and CDR2 is SITVG. V dropped 5 bases and J dropped 3; count of bases not matched to a gene: 9. The CDR3 loop reads CAWYPPGQVGNTLYF. The covered CDR3 bases are TGTGCCTGGTACCCTCCGGGACAGGTTGGAAATACGCTCTAT.

To note about this clone: Genes and germline come from the mouse. The sequence runs out 1 residue before the end of the CDR3; the remainder is reconstructed from the germline J gene. The V gene is TRBV2, the J gene TRBJ2-5; 10 nucleotides line up with TRBD2. Trimming took 4 bases from V and 2 from J; bases not matched to a gene: 3. Germline values: CDR1 LGHNA, CDR2 YSYQKL. CDR3 length equals 15 residues. The sequenced CDR3 bases are TGTGCCAGCAGCCTCGGGACTGGGGTCCAAGACACCCAGTAC. Protein product: CASSLGTGVQDTQY. The entire CDR3 is CASSLGTGVQDTQYF.

This clone came up a few times. All gene names here are mouse names. The sequenced part of the CDR3 DNA is TGTGCCAGCAGTCTGGGGGATTCGCCCCTCTAC. Amino acid sequence: CASSLGDSPLY. The full CDR3 reads CASSLGDSPLYF. This chain links TRBV26 with TRBJ1-6; D is unclear. The CDR3 end falls 1 residue outside the read, so it is completed with the germline J gene. TRBJ1-6 carries the ORF label, with uncertain function. This CDR3 has 12 amino acids. Trimming shortened V by 2 bases and J by 8 bases, and 4 bases separated the two germline ends. From germline, CDR1 is KGHPV and CDR2 FQNQEV (reference sequence).

By sample share, this clone is medium-sized. The genes are named according to mouse. The sequenced fragment ends 1 residue before the CDR3 boundary, so the rest is inferred from the germline J gene. The gene calls are TRBV26 and TRBJ2-1, with D perhaps matching TRBD2 (6 bases). The germline V and J ends were trimmed by 0 bases and 5 bases, with 11 bases remaining between them. Germline loops: CDR1 KGHPV, CDR2 FQNQEV (reference sequence). This CDR3 is built from 15 residues. The CDR3: CASSLSIWGHAEQFF. The sequenced CDR3 bases are TGTGCCAGCAGTCTGTCGATCTGGGGACATGCTGAGCAGTTC.

This clone is medium-sized within its sample. The genes and germline here are from mouse. The read finishes 1 residue shy of the CDR3 end, and the germline J gene is used to complete it. The chain carries TRBV26 and TRBJ2-1; tentatively, D is TRBD2 (7 bases). Germline V CDR1 and CDR2: KGHPV, FQNQEV (reference sequence). The CDR3 has 16 residues. Trimming took off 2 bases at V and 3 bases at J, with 14 bases between the two ends. The part of the CDR3 DNA that was read is TGTGCCAGCAGTCTGGTGGGGGGCGCTCGCTATGCTGAGCAGTTC. This sequence encodes CASSLVGGARYAEQF. From start to end, the CDR3 is CASSLVGGARYAEQFF. Variable domain in full (rest from reference TRBV26 and TRBJ2-1): NSKVIQTPRYLVKGQGQKAKMRCIPEKGHPVVFWYQQNKNNEFKFLINFQNQEVLQQIDMTEKRFSAECPSNSPCSLEIQSSEAGDSALYLCASSLVGGARYAEQFFGPGTRLTVL.

This clone turned up a few times. Mouse gene names and germline throughout. Sequencing ends 1 residue short of the CDR3 end; the germline J gene provides the rest. This chain joins TRBV23 and TRBJ1-1. Germline V gene data show CDR1 as KGHTA and CDR2 as FQNQQP. The CDR3 spans 13 residues. The sequenced part of the CDR3 DNA is TGCTCCAGCAGTCAGGGGGTGGGGACAGAAGTCTTC. It yields the protein CSSSQGVGTEVF. The entire CDR3 reads CSSSQGVGTEVFF.

On this clone: Any gene name here is a mouse gene name. Coverage ceases 1 residue before the CDR3 finishes, and the germline J gene fills in the end. The chain uses TRBV13-3 and TRBJ2-1, with TRBD2 matching 8 bases. V shed 1 base, J shed 3 bases, and the junction held 3 bases outside the gene matches. CDR1 and CDR2 (germline): NNHDY, SYVADS. This CDR3 comprises 15 residues. CDR3 bases read: TGTGCCAGCAGTGATACTGGGGGAATCTATGCTGAGCAGTTC. Translated, it gives CASSDTGGIYAEQF. The full CDR3 protein reads CASSDTGGIYAEQFF.

This clone is labeled medium-sized. Each gene name is a mouse one. The read ends 1 residue shy of where the CDR3 ends; the end is completed using the germline J gene. The rearrangement uses TRBV14 and TRBJ2-7, with D hard to call. There are 11 residues in the CDR3. Germline V gene lookup returns CDR1 SGHDT and CDR2 FRDEAV. Trimming removed 4 bases at V and 5 bases at J, with 7 bases between. CDR3 sequence reads: CASSPIHEQYF. Partial CDR3 DNA: TGTGCCAGCAGTCCCATCCATGAACAGTAC.

This clone appeared a few times. Gene and germline names: mouse. The observed sequence ends 1 residue before the CDR3 terminus, with the missing tail filled in from the germline J gene. This rearrangement joins TRBV16 to TRBJ2-1, with TRBD2 matching over 12 bases. CDR1 is SGHSA and CDR2 is FRNQAP in the germline V gene. The CDR3 loop spans 16 amino acids. V was clipped by 3 bases and J by 3 bases; unmatched bases: 3. The CDR3 reads CASSLTGGALYAEQFF. The part of the CDR3 DNA that was read is TGTGCAAGCAGCTTGACTGGGGGGGCGCTCTATGCTGAGCAGTTC.

For this clone: Gene and germline names: mouse. The sequenced fragment ends 1 residue before the CDR3 boundary, so the rest is inferred from the germline J gene. The chain recombines TRBV4 with TRBJ2-7; D is perhaps TRBD1 (6 bases). This CDR3 is 12 amino acids long. Germline V gene sequence: CDR1 LGHDT, CDR2 YNNKQL (reference sequence). V lost 5 bases to trimming and J lost 4 bases, with 9 bases between them. The CDR3 DNA, read in part, is TGTGCCAGCAGCACGGGACAATATGAACAGTAC. Protein product: CASSTGQYEQY. The whole CDR3 sequence reads CASSTGQYEQYF.

Comments on this clone: All gene names here are mouse names. The read gets to within 1 residue of the CDR3 end, and the germline J gene fills in the rest. The rearrangement joins TRBV1 to TRBJ1-5; D is unclear. The CDR3 loop spans 14 amino acids. CDR1 is NSQYPW and CDR2 is LRSPGD in the germline V gene (reference sequence). Deletions cut 3 bases from V and 0 bases from J, with 6 bases between. CDR3 loop: CTCSAQYNNQAPLF. The sequenced CDR3 bases are TGCACCTGCAGTGCCCAGTATAACAACCAGGCTCCGCTT.

The sample holds a few counts of this clone. Mouse germline and gene names are used. The read finishes 1 residue shy of the CDR3 end, and the germline J gene is used to complete it. The chain carries TRBV26 and TRBJ2-4, with TRBD2 as a possible D gene (6 bases). Trimming removed 4 bases at V and 3 bases at J, with 8 bases between. Germline CDR1 reads KGHPV; CDR2 reads FQNQEV (reference sequence). The CDR3 has 13 amino acids. The CDR3 protein is CASSPGLQNTLYF. CDR3 DNA (partial): TGTGCCAGCAGTCCCGGACTGCAAAACACCTTGTAC. Full variable domain (rest looked up from reference TRBV26 and TRBJ2-4): NSKVIQTPRYLVKGQGQKAKMRCIPEKGHPVVFWYQQNKNNEFKFLINFQNQEVLQQIDMTEKRFSAECPSNSPCSLEIQSSEAGDSALYLCASSPGLQNTLYFGAGTRLSVL.

About this clone itself: Gene labels here are mouse ones. Read data end 1 residue before the CDR3 end; the end is taken from the germline J gene. This chain links TRBV26 with TRBJ1-2; tentative D call: TRBD1 (6 bases). The CDR3 is made up of 12 amino acids. Per germline, CDR1 KGHPV and CDR2 FQNQEV (reference sequence). Deletions cut 0 bases from V and 10 bases from J, with 9 bases between. The CDR3 DNA, read in part, is TGTGCCAGCAGTCTGTCCGACAGGCGCTACACC. Protein: CASSLSDRRYT. The complete CDR3 sequence is CASSLSDRRYTF.

About this clone: Here the gene names and germline are mouse. The read halts 1 residue ahead of the CDR3 end, with the missing end drawn from the germline J gene. The chain combines TRBV1 with TRBJ2-4, with TRBD1 matching 10 bases. Germline V gene data show CDR1 as NSQYPW and CDR2 as LRSPGD (reference sequence). With V trimmed by 3 bases and J by 0 bases, 3 bases remained unmatched. This CDR3 is built from 16 residues. CDR3 DNA, as far as it was read: TGCACCTGCAGTGCCCGGGACAGGGGTAGTCAAAACACCTTGTAC. The encoded protein is CTCSARDRGSQNTLY. The whole CDR3 sequence is CTCSARDRGSQNTLYF.

Note on this clone: These gene names are mouse names. Read coverage stops 1 residue before the CDR3 terminus; the germline J gene supplies the remainder. The rearrangement uses TRBV13-1 and TRBJ1-6; 8 bases fit TRBD1. TRBJ1-6 is an ORF for which the function is uncertain. Germline CDR1 reads NSHNY; CDR2 reads SYGAGN. The CDR3 covers 17 residues. The V segment lost 0 bases and the J segment 0 bases; nucleotides outside the gene matches: 2. The CDR3 sequence: CASSDGQGASYNSPLYF. CDR3 DNA, as far as it was read: TGTGCCAGCAGTGATGGGCAGGGGGCTTCCTATAATTCGCCCCTCTAC.

Concerning this clone: The gene names here belong to mouse. Coverage ceases 1 residue before the CDR3 finishes, and the germline J gene fills in the end. The rearrangement joins TRBV26 to TRBJ2-4; TRBD1 or TRBD2 may be the D gene (5 bases each). CDR3 length: 14 amino acids. Per the germline V gene, CDR1 is KGHPV and CDR2 is FQNQEV (reference sequence). V lost 4 bases and J 0 bases, leaving 8 bases between the germline ends. CDR3 sequence reads: CASSRDGSQNTLYF. CDR3 DNA (partial): TGTGCCAGCAGTCGGGACGGAAGTCAAAACACCTTGTAC.